This T cell receptor (beta chain) was found in a study of blood T cell repertoires in COVID-19. Study-wide context: Samples of COVID-19 (acute and convalescent) were obtained from the United States, Italy and Spain. From T cells, B-cell-depleted T cells, or PBMCs came the material, which was cDNA or gDNA.

Original processing notes: Estimation of nucleated cell counts relied on the amplification of reference gene primers. Sequencing was performed with immunoSEQ multiplex PCR; in TCRdb, only in-frame clones are kept and a portion is missing. V and J calls plus clone size are reproduced from that table; the DNA served to infer D and trimming. The table shows 250,000 or so clones, with 70% to 90% occurring only once. Germline CDR1 MNHEY, CDR2 SVGAGI. V shed 5 bases and J 4 bases; nucleotides not matched to a gene: 7. This CDR3 is 15 amino acids long. Sequencing was carried out using peripheral blood. The receptor was isolated from a woman in her forties who had recovered from COVID-19. The chain joins TRBV6-5 to TRBJ2-7; TRBD1 agrees at 11 bases. This chain's CDR3 is CASSPGTGGAYEQYF. CDR3 DNA: TGTGCCAGCAGTCCAGGGACAGGGGGAGCGTACGAGCAGTACTTC.